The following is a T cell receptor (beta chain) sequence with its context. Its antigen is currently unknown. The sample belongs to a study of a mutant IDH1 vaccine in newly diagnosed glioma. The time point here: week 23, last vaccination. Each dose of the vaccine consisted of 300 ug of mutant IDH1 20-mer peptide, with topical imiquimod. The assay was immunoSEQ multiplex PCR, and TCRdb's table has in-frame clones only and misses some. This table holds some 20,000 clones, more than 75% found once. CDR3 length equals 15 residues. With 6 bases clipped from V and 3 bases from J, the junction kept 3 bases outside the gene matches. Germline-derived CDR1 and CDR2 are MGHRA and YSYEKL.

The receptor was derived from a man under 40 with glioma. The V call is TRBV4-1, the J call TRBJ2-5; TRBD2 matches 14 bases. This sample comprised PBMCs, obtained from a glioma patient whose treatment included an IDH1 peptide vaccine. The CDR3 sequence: CASRKGLAGEETQYF. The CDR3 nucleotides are TGCGCCAGCAGAAAGGGACTAGCGGGAGAAGAGACCCAGTACTTC.